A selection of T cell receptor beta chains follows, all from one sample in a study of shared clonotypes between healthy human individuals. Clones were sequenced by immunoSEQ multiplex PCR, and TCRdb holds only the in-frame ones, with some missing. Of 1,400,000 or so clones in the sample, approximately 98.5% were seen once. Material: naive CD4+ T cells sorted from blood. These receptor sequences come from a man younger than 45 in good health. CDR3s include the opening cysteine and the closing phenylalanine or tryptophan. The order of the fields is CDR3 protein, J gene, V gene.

CASSIESGNEQFF	TRBJ2-1	TRBV19
CASSFYADSYNEQFF	TRBJ2-1	TRBV5-1
CSVEPTDRRNQETQYF	TRBJ2-5	TRBV29-1
CASSLAGTNVDEQYF	TRBJ2-7	TRBV11-2
CASSVSGTLEVTGELFF	TRBJ2-2	TRBV9
CASSKDYGYTF	TRBJ1-2	TRBV2
CASSGAGRQGEQYF	TRBJ2-7	TRBV7-6
CASSRRDGYEQYF	TRBJ2-7	TRBV11-3
CAISVLGGDETQYF	TRBJ2-5	TRBV10-3
CASSPLAGKGNEQFF	TRBJ2-1	TRBV9
CASSAPQGGNEQYF	TRBJ2-7	TRBV19
CASSKSTGPTVKTQYF	TRBJ2-5	TRBV11-2
CASRGGGSLKTQYF	TRBJ2-5	TRBV25-1
CASSESGGTTTDTQYF	TRBJ2-3	TRBV10-2
CASSPETGMISGANVLTF	TRBJ2-6	TRBV18
CASSLREKAGELFF	TRBJ2-2	TRBV5-1
CASSLVASGQETQYF	TRBJ2-5	TRBV5-4
CASSLATGDISGNTIYF	TRBJ1-3	TRBV5-1
CAISELGVNYGYTF	TRBJ1-2	TRBV10-3
CASSSGQGGTGELFF	TRBJ2-2	TRBV5-4
CASSYGRDAYEQYF	TRBJ2-7	TRBV6-5
CATSRDGSRGRGYTF	TRBJ1-2	TRBV15
CASSPGLSPQFF	TRBJ2-1	TRBV2
CASSDYSAYEQYF	TRBJ2-7	TRBV2
CASSPLVGLAGGSDTQYF	TRBJ2-3	TRBV18
CASSLLAEQFF	TRBJ2-1	TRBV19
CASSPTGGYGYTF	TRBJ1-2	TRBV7-8
CASSARLAGGYNEQFF	TRBJ2-1	TRBV25-1
CAIIGLASRLLSSYNEQFF	TRBJ2-1	TRBV21-1
CASSLTPRTPIGGTDTQYF	TRBJ2-3	TRBV7-6
CASSAQGVANTGELFF	TRBJ2-2	TRBV19